Sequencing of this T cell receptor beta chain was carried out in a study of T cell repertoires in cytomegalovirus infection. Study information: In public TCR beta signatures, there were indications of both CMV infection and matching HLA type.

Deletions cut 3 bases from V and 5 bases from J, with 11 bases between. Looked up from germline, CDR1 is SNHLY and CDR2 is FYNNEI. The CDR3 spans 14 residues. TCRdb processed the reads anew with MiXCR; each CDR3 protein has one entry. The table has fewer than 900,000 distinct CDR3 sequences, roughly 29% seen once. About this clonotype: Its antigen is unidentified.

This receptor was taken from a human donor in good health (CMV status not recorded). Some clones in this sample may be carry-over from other donors' samples. Sample: cultured CD8+ T cells from PBMCs, taken from culture after CMV antigen stimulation. The V and J genes are TRBV2 and TRBJ1-5; D is unclear. The CDR3 protein is CASSDGGRHQPQHF. As DNA, the CDR3 is TGTGCCAGCAGTGATGGCGGACGGCATCAGCCCCAGCATTTT.